This entry lists 26 T cell receptor beta chains sequenced from one sample in a study of OX40 agonist ivuxolimab in advanced cancers. Repertoires were generated with immunoSEQ multiplex PCR, while TCRdb's copy carries only in-frame clones and drops some. Of tens of thousands of clones detected, about 88% appear once; the ten largest clones hold 0.95% to 1.4%. Sequenced material: CD4+ or CD8+ T cells sorted from blood, taken in a trial of the OX40 agonist ivuxolimab. These receptors came from an adult with an advanced solid tumor such as melanoma, head and neck, liver or kidney cancer.

The genes are TRBV11-1 and TRBJ2-3, with 11 nucleotides matching TRBD2. The germline V gene encodes CDR1 SGHAT and CDR2 FQDESV (reference sequence). CDR3 length: 16 amino acids. J was trimmed by 5 bases and V by 0 bases; bases with no gene match: 4. The DNA of the CDR3 is TGTGCCAGCAGCTTAGCTAGCGGGAGGGCCGTAGATACGCAGTATTTT. Translated, it gives CASSLASGRAVDTQYF.

This clone was seen only once. The chain is built from TRBV27 and TRBJ1-4, with a tentative D call TRBD1 (6 bases). The V and J ends lost 2 bases and 7 bases respectively, with 11 bases between them. Germline loops: CDR1 MNHEY, CDR2 SMNVEV (reference sequence). There are 14 residues in the CDR3. This chain's CDR3 is CASSLNRASEKLFF. Written as DNA, the CDR3 is TGTGCCAGCAGTTTAAACAGGGCTTCTGAAAAACTGTTTTTT.

This rearrangement joins TRBV6-6 to TRBJ1-1, with TRBD1 identical over 7 bases. CDR3 length: 12 residues. Per germline, CDR1 MNHNY and CDR2 SVGAGI (reference sequence). V lost 2 bases to trimming and J lost 10 bases; unmatched junction nucleotides: 4. The CDR3 DNA sequence: TGTGCCAGCAGTTACGAGACAGGGCTAGCTTTCTTT. It translates to CASSYETGLAFF.

J is TRBJ1-5 and V is TRBV14; D gene unclear. From germline, CDR1 is SGHDN and CDR2 FVKESK. This CDR3 is 14 amino acids long. The germline V and J ends were trimmed by 2 bases and 3 bases, with 8 bases remaining between them. The CDR3 loop reads CASSQYGYNQPQHF. The CDR3 nucleotides read TGTGCCAGCAGCCAATATGGGTACAATCAGCCCCAGCATTTT.

The chain couples TRBV28 to TRBJ1-5; D not resolved. In germline, CDR1 is MDHEN, CDR2 SYDVKM. The ends were cut back, 7 bases at V and 0 bases at J, with 13 bases in the middle. CDR3 size: 15 residues. CDR3 coding DNA: TGTGCCAGCACTACGTATCTTAATAGCAATCAGCCCCAGCATTTT. Encoded protein: CASTTYLNSNQPQHF.

V and J are TRBV21-1 and TRBJ1-5; the table's D call, TRBD1, was not checked against the DNA. TRBV21-1 is tagged as a pseudogene. The CDR3 contains 14 residues. As DNA, the CDR3 is TGTGCCAGCAGCAACCTACAGGGGACTCAGCCCCAGCATTTT. Amino acids: CASSNLQGTQPQHF.

The chain uses TRBV9 and TRBJ2-2; a weak D match, TRBD1 (5 bases). This CDR3 is 12 amino acids long. Germline CDR1 and CDR2: SGDLS and YYNGEE. V lost 9 bases and J 1 base, leaving 7 bases between the germline ends. In nucleotides, the CDR3 is TGTGCCACCCAGGGGAACACCGGGGAGCTGTTTTTT. This encodes CATQGNTGELFF. The full variable domain, rest sourced from reference TRBV9 and TRBJ2-2, is DSGVTQTPKHLITATGQRVTLRCSPRSGDLSVYWYQQSLDQGLQFLIQYYNGEERAKGNILERFSAQQFPDLHSELNLSSLELGDSALYFCATQGNTGELFFGEGSRLTVL.

The V call is TRBV5-1, the J call TRBJ2-5; D is perhaps TRBD2 (5 bases). Trimming took 3 bases from V and 1 from J, leaving 10 bases between them. The CDR3 length is 14 residues. The germline gives CDR1 SGHRS, CDR2 YFSETQ. CDR3 protein: CASSSGRVQETQYF. As DNA, the CDR3 is TGCGCCAGCAGCTCGGGAAGGGTCCAAGAGACCCAGTACTTC.

This chain connects TRBV10-3 to TRBJ2-5; 8 nucleotides agree with TRBD2. J gave up 4 bases and V 3 bases, and 7 bases lay outside the gene matches. In germline, CDR1 is ENHRY, CDR2 SYGVKD. The length of the CDR3 is 15 residues. The CDR3 protein is CAISDGAGAVETQYF. The CDR3 nucleotides are TGTGCCATCAGTGACGGAGCGGGAGCAGTAGAGACCCAGTACTTC.

This clone was counted a few times. The chain combines TRBV14 with TRBJ2-1, with 9 bases aligning to TRBD2. This CDR3 is built from 16 residues. CDR1 is SGHDN, CDR2 FVKESK, per germline. The V segment lost 3 bases and the J segment 3 bases; nucleotides outside the gene matches: 6. The CDR3 spells CASSHQRLADYNEQFF. In DNA, the CDR3 is TGTGCCAGCAGCCATCAGAGACTAGCGGACTACAATGAGCAGTTCTTC.

The chain uses TRBV27 and TRBJ1-2, with 8 bases identical to TRBD1. The CDR3 has 15 amino acids. Germline V CDR1 and CDR2: MNHEY, SMNVEV (reference sequence). V gave up 0 bases and J gave up 6 bases; unmatched junction bases: 6. For the CDR3, the DNA is TGTGCCAGCAGTTTATCCTGGACAGGGAAGGATGGCTACACCTTC. It translates to CASSLSWTGKDGYTF.

This rearrangement joins TRBV5-6 to TRBJ1-2; 9 bases agree with TRBD1. The CDR3 totals 13 residues. The germline V gene encodes CDR1 SGHDT and CDR2 YYEEEE. Germline trimming cut 1 base from V and 7 bases from J; bases unmatched to any gene: 2. The CDR3 loop reads CASSLPTGGGYTF. CDR3 DNA: TGTGCCAGCAGCTTGCCGACAGGGGGTGGCTACACCTTC.

The chain has TRBV7-2 and TRBJ1-6; D remains unclear. V lost 2 bases, J lost 9 bases, and 11 bases lay in between. This CDR3 spans 14 amino acids. Germline V CDR1 and CDR2: SGHTA, FQGNSA. CDR3 coding DNA: TGTGCCAGCAGCTTAAAACCTGGAGGTTCACCCCTCCACTTT. The encoded protein is CASSLKPGGSPLHF. The full variable domain, with the rest looked up from reference TRBV7-2 and TRBJ1-6, is GAGVSQSPSNKVTEKGKDVELRCDPISGHTALYWYRQSLGQGLEFLIYFQGNSAPDKSGLPSDRFSAERTGGSVSTLTIQRTQQEDSAVYLCASSLKPGGSPLHFGNGTRLTVT.

The rearrangement links TRBV14 to TRBJ2-5; 8 bases align to TRBD1. The CDR3 has 16 residues. The junction had 9 bases not matched to a gene; V was cut back by 1 base and J by 5 bases. Germline V gene lookup returns CDR1 SGHDN and CDR2 FVKESK. CDR3 coding DNA: TGTGCCAGCAGCCAAGGACAGGGGAGCTATGGTGAGACCCAGTACTTC. It codes for CASSQGQGSYGETQYF.

CDR3 bases: TGTGCCAGCAGCTTGGTCAGGGAATCCTATGGCTACACCTTC. Translation gives CASSLVRESYGYTF. The V and J genes are TRBV5-4 and TRBJ1-2, with a tentative D call TRBD1 (5 bases). Germline CDR1 and CDR2: SGHNT and YYREEE (reference sequence). The CDR3 runs to 14 residues. V lost 0 bases and J 4 bases, leaving 10 bases between the germline ends. The full variable domain, rest sourced from reference TRBV5-4 and TRBJ1-2, is ETGVTQSPTHLIKTRGQQVTLRCSSQSGHNTVSWYQQALGQGPQFIFQYYREEENGRGNFPPRFSGLQFPNYSSELNVNALELDDSALYLCASSLVRESYGYTFGSGTRLTVV.

The chain recombines TRBV5-1 with TRBJ2-5; D unresolved. CDR1 and CDR2 from the germline V gene are SGHRS and YFSETQ. Trimming took off 2 bases at V and 4 bases at J, with 6 bases between the two ends. The CDR3 covers 12 residues. CDR3 in DNA: TGCGCCAGCAGCTTTAAAGGAGAGACCCAGTACTTC. Translated: CASSFKGETQYF. Based on the CDR3 plus reference TRBV5-1 and TRBJ2-5, the full variable domain is KAGVTQTPRYLIKTRGQQVTLSCSPISGHRSVSWYQQTPGQGLQFLFEYFSETQRNKGNFPGRFSGRQFSNSRSEMNVSTLELGDSALYLCASSFKGETQYFGPGTRLLVL.

The genes are TRBV7-6 and TRBJ2-7; TRBD2 might be the D (5 bases). V lost 5 bases, J lost 0 bases, and 14 bases lay in between. In germline, CDR1 is SGHVS, CDR2 FNYEAQ. This CDR3 is 15 amino acids long. Written as DNA, the CDR3 is TGTGCCAGCAGCCCATGGACGGGGAGCTCCTACGAGCAGTACTTC. Protein sequence: CASSPWTGSSYEQYF.

In regard to this clone: One end of the junction is discordant with germline, which a read error may explain. This sequence joins TRBV5-4 and TRBJ1-3; 9 bases map to TRBD1. Per germline, CDR1 SGHNT and CDR2 YYREEE (reference sequence). The CDR3 has 13 amino acids. The CDR3 reads CASSHRDRVFISF. Here the CDR3 DNA reads TGTGCCAGCAGCCACCGGGACAGGGTCTTTATTTCTTTT.

This chain connects TRBV7-9 to TRBJ2-1, with 7 bases fitting TRBD2. Germline V gives CDR1 SEHNR, CDR2 FQNEAQ (reference sequence). The V segment lost 5 bases and the J segment 4 bases; nucleotides outside the gene matches: 5. The CDR3 covers 14 residues. In DNA form, the CDR3 reads TGTGCCAGCAGCCCTGGACTAGGTTACAATGAGCAGTTCTTC. It specifies CASSPGLGYNEQFF.

This chain uses TRBV18 with TRBJ1-1; no definite D call. This CDR3 has 13 residues. The germline V gene has CDR1 KGHSH and CDR2 LQKENI. V lost 6 bases to trimming and J lost 1 base, with 9 bases between them. This CDR3 is CASSPAPNTEAFF. The CDR3 region has the DNA TGTGCCAGCTCTCCGGCCCCGAACACTGAAGCTTTCTTT.

V gene TRBV7-9 combines with J gene TRBJ1-1; maybe TRBD1 (6 bases). This CDR3 has 14 residues. V lost 5 bases and J 4 bases, leaving 14 bases between the germline ends. Germline CDR1 SEHNR, CDR2 FQNEAQ (reference sequence). Written as DNA, the CDR3 is TGTGCCAGCAGCCTACAGGGAGTGATCACTGAAGCTTTCTTT. Its translation: CASSLQGVITEAFF.

This chain joins TRBV27 and TRBJ2-1; a weak D match, TRBD1 (6 bases). The germline CDR1 and CDR2 sequences are MNHEY and SMNVEV (reference sequence). V gave up 5 bases and J gave up 4 bases, with 12 bases separating them. The CDR3 loop spans 14 amino acids. In DNA form, the CDR3 reads TGTGCCAGCAGTCCGGGACACCGATACAATGAGCAGTTCTTC. This encodes CASSPGHRYNEQFF.

This rearrangement joins TRBV6-5 to TRBJ1-1; no definite D call. With 5 bases removed from V and 0 bases from J, the gap between germline ends came to 10 bases. The CDR3 length is 14 residues. Per germline, CDR1 MNHEY and CDR2 SVGAGI. The CDR3 DNA follows: TGTGCCAGCAGTCCACCTTCCATGAACACTGAAGCTTTCTTT. Its protein is CASSPPSMNTEAFF.

The J gene is TRBJ2-1, the V gene TRBV20-1; D not resolved. The CDR3 runs 10 residues. Germline CDR1 and CDR2: DFQATT and SNEGSKA (reference sequence). The V end was cut by 4 bases, the J end by 5 bases, with 3 bases between. For the CDR3, the DNA is TGCAGTGCTAAAAACAATGAGCAGTTCTTC. Its protein product is CSAKNNEQFF.

This clone has just a few counts. The V and J genes are TRBV7-9 and TRBJ2-3, with a tentative D call TRBD1 (5 bases). The CDR3 covers 14 residues. From germline, CDR1 is SEHNR and CDR2 FQNEAQ (reference sequence). Trimming cost V 7 bases and J 3 bases, with 14 bases left between them. CDR3 region: CASTPRRVTDTQYF. The CDR3 DNA reads as TGTGCCAGCACTCCGCGCAGGGTGACAGATACGCAGTATTTT.

This chain joins TRBV28 and TRBJ1-1; D is unresolved. The V end was cut by 1 base, the J end by 5 bases, with 14 bases between. The V gene's germline CDR1 is MDHEN and CDR2 SYDVKM. The CDR3 consists of 15 residues. The CDR3 DNA reads as TGTGCCAGCAGTTTATCGGGCAGGTCGGGGACTGAAGCTTTCTTT. This gives the protein CASSLSGRSGTEAFF.